This T cell receptor (beta chain) was sequenced during a study of shared clonotypes between healthy human individuals. At the level of the study: Participating donors consisted of two women and a few men aged 18 to 49. Three CD4 naive, three CD4 memory, two CD8 naive and one CD8 memory plate were used per donor.

Germline CDR1 and CDR2: SQVTM and ANQGSEA. V was trimmed by 5 bases and J by 6 bases, leaving 11 bases between them. There are 11 residues in the CDR3. Only in-frame clones appear in the TCRdb table, and some are missing; sequencing was by immunoSEQ multiplex PCR. The table has about a million clones, 77% seen once; the top ten hold almost 0.9%. Study-level results: Clonotype sharing among donors likely depends on sequencing depth.

This clone was picked up one time. Its antigen is not known. V is TRBV29-1 and J is TRBJ2-7; D could derive from TRBD1 or TRBD2 (5 bases each). The source is a man aged 18 to 30 in good health. Some clones in this sample may be carry-over from other donors' samples. Sequencing was done on a sample of memory CD4+ T cells from PBMCs. Subset here: CD45RA-negative fraction. CDR3 loop: CSVFRGVEQYF. CDR3 DNA: TGCAGCGTTTTTAGAGGGGTCGAGCAGTACTTC.